The 2 T cell receptor beta chains in this list originate from one sample, sequenced in a study of cytotoxic CD8 clonotypes in ibrutinib-treated CLL. Only in-frame clones appear in the TCRdb table, and some are missing; sequencing was by immunoSEQ multiplex PCR. The sample has 60,000 to 75,000 clones; about nine tenths are singletons. Sequenced material: PBMCs, taken after 12 months of ibrutinib treatment. These receptors originate from a human donor with chronic lymphocytic leukemia.

The chain links TRBV7-8 to TRBJ1-2; D remains ambiguous. CDR3 length: 15 residues. V was shortened by 5 bases and J by 1 base, with 14 bases between the two germline ends. Germline values: CDR1 SGHVS, CDR2 FQNEAQ. Here the CDR3 DNA reads TGTGCCAGCAGCGTCATGGTCGGCTTTAACTATGGCTACACCTTC. Translation: CASSVMVGFNYGYTF.

The V gene is TRBV30, the J gene TRBJ2-3; 9 nucleotides line up with TRBD2. This CDR3 region has 13 residues. V lost 8 bases to trimming and J lost 4 bases; unmatched junction nucleotides: 7. Germline CDR1 GTSNPN, CDR2 SVGIG (reference sequence). This CDR3 reads CAQRAGGPDTQYF. Here the CDR3 DNA reads TGTGCCCAGCGAGCGGGAGGACCAGATACGCAGTATTTT.